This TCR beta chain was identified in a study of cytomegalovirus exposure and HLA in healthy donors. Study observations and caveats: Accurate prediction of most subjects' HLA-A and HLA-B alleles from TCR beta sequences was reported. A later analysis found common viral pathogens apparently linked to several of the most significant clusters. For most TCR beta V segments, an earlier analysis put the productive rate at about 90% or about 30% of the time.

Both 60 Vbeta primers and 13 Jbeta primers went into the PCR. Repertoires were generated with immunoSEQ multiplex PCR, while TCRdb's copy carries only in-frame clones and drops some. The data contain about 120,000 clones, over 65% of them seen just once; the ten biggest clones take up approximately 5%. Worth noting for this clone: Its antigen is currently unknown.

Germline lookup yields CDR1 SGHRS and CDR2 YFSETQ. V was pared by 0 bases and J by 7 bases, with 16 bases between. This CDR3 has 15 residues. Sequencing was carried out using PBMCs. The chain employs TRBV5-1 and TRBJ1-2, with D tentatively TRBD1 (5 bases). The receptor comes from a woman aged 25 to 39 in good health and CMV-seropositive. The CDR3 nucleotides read TGCGCCAGCAGCTTGGCGCTGGGGCTGGCTGGTGGCTACACCTTC. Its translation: CASSLALGLAGGYTF.